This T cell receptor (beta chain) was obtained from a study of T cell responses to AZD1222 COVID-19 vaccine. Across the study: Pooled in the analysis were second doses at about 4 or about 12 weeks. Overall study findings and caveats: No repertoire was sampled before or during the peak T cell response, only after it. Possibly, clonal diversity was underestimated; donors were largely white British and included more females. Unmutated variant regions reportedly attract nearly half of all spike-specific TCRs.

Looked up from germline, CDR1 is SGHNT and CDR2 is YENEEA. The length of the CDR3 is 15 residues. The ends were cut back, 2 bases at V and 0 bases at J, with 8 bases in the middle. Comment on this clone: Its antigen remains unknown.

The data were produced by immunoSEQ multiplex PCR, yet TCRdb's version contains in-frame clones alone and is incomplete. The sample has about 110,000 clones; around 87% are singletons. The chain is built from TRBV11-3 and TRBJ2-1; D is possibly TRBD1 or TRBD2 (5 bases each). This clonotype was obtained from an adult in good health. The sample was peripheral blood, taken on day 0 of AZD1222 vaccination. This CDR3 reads CASSLRGVSYNEQFF. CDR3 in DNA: TGTGCCAGCAGCTTACGAGGGGTCTCCTACAATGAGCAGTTCTTC.